This T cell receptor beta chain was recovered during a study of ipilimumab plus nivolumab after autologous stem cell transplantation. Study details: The DLBCL group included primary refractory and relapsed cases. Findings of the study overall: TCR repertoire, Treg phenotype and gut microbiota reportedly support more study of this approach.

The CDR3 contains 17 residues. Per the germline V gene, CDR1 is SNHLY and CDR2 is FYNNEI. Trimming left V 3 bases short and J 6 bases short, with 23 bases between. Checkpoint therapy with ipilimumab 1 mg/kg began 14 to 28 days after transplant. The sample holds one count of this clone. The target antigen is unknown. Clones were read by immunoSEQ multiplex PCR, and TCRdb kept only the in-frame ones, dropping some. Of 10,000 to 15,000 clones listed, about three quarters are singletons. The gene calls are TRBV2 and TRBJ1-2, with no clear D. This sequence originates from a male donor with diffuse large B-cell lymphoma. The sequencing used PBMCs, collected in a trial of ipilimumab plus nivolumab as post-transplant consolidation. This chain's CDR3 is CASSESLGRTQEDGYTF. CDR3 nucleotides: TGTGCCAGCAGTGAGTCTTTGGGCAGGACCCAGGAGGATGGCTACACCTTC.